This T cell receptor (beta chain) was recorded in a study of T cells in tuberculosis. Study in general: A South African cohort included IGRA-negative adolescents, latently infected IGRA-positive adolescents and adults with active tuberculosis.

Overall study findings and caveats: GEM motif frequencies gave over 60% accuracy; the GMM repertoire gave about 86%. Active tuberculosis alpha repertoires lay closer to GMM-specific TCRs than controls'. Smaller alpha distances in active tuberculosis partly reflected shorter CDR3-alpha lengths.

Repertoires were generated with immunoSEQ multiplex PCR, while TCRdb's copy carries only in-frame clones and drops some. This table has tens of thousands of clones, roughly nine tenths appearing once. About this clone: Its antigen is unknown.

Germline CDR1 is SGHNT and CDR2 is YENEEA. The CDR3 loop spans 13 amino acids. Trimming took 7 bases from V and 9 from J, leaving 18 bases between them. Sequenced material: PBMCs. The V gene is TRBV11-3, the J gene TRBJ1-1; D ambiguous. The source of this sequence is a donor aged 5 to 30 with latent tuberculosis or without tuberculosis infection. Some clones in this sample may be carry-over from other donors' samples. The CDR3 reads CASMGRASSQAFF. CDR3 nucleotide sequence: TGTGCCAGCATGGGCCGCGCGTCGAGCCAAGCTTTCTTT.